This T cell receptor (beta chain) was sequenced for a study of T cells in Graves' hyperthyroidism and ophthalmopathy. What was amplified from RNA transcripts were TCR beta CDR3 regions. HTBI primers were the set used in a first-round RT-PCR of the TCR CDR3. Each CDR3 protein is one row after TCRdb ran MiXCR on the multiplex PCR reads. This sample has about 640,000 distinct CDR3 sequences, with roughly 15% found just once. The junction had 14 bases not matched to a gene; V was cut back by 5 bases and J by 5 bases. CDR1 is MNHNS and CDR2 is SASEGT in the germline V gene. The CDR3 has 17 residues. Each person with ophthalmopathy scored at least 3 on the Clinical Activity Score, reached NOSPECS grade 4 or higher, and had been ill under 3 months. Clinicians diagnosed patients from clinical symptoms, serum thyroxine and TRAb, thyroid ultrasound and orbital computed tomography.

J is TRBJ2-2 and V is TRBV6-1; 7 bases are a match to TRBD2. The clonotype originates from a woman in her forties or fifties with Graves' ophthalmopathy. The sample was blood. The DNA of the CDR3 is TGTGCCAGCAGTCTAGGAGTAGCGGGTTCGGTGACCGGGGAGCTGTTTTTT. It yields the protein CASSLGVAGSVTGELFF.